This T cell receptor (beta chain) was retrieved from a study of blood T cell repertoires in COVID-19. The CDR3 consists of 14 residues. CDR1 and CDR2 (germline): LNHNV, YYDKDF (reference sequence). J lost 8 bases, V lost 1 base, and 6 bases had no gene match. Data came from immunoSEQ multiplex PCR; TCRdb stores just in-frame clones and leaves some out. The sample contains about 29,000 clones, approximately 80% of which appear only once. This clonotype originated in a man at least 80 years old with active or convalescent COVID-19. Sequences were obtained from peripheral blood. This chain joins TRBV15 and TRBJ1-2; 8 bases are a match to TRBD1. CDR3 in DNA: TGTGCCACCAGCAGAGCCCGGACAGGGAGAGGCTACACCTTC. It specifies CATSRARTGRGYTF.